Listed below are T cell receptor beta chains from one sample, sequenced in a study of T cell changes during pregnancy in multiple sclerosis. Generated by immunoSEQ multiplex PCR, the TCRdb table keeps only in-frame clones and is missing some. The repertoire holds around 130,000 clones, with approximately 93% as singletons. The starting material was peripheral blood, obtained before pregnancy. The origin of the receptors is a female donor with multiple sclerosis, enrolled in a pregnancy study. Both conserved end residues are part of each CDR3. The D gene is left open where the match is weak. A row's size may be missing; if present it is once, few, many or a size class.

TRBJ1-6	.	TRBV30	.	CAWRRGTTNSPLHF	TGTGCCTGGAGAAGGGGCACCACTAATTCACCCCTCCACTTT
TRBJ2-7	.	TRBV6-5	.	CASSYLPGHTYEQYF	TGTGCCAGCAGTTACTTACCGGGACATACCTACGAGCAGTACTTC
TRBJ2-1	TRBD2	TRBV30	.	CAWSVRTSGNNEQFF	TGTGCCTGGAGTGTACGGACTAGCGGAAACAATGAGCAGTTCTTC
TRBJ2-1	.	TRBV30	once	CAWSVGQGTYNEQFF	TGTGCCTGGAGTGTAGGCCAGGGTACCTACAATGAGCAGTTCTTC
TRBJ2-5	TRBD2	TRBV7-7	.	CASSLSSGSQTQYF	TGTGCCAGCAGCTTATCTAGCGGGAGTCAGACCCAGTACTTC
TRBJ2-4	TRBD2	TRBV2	.	CASRLTSGGSLAKNIQYF	TGTGCCAGCAGACTGACTAGCGGGGGATCATTAGCCAAAAACATTCAGTACTTC
TRBJ2-5	TRBD2	TRBV5-1	.	CASSLGVAGGLEETQYF	TGCGCCAGCAGCTTGGGGGTAGCGGGAGGTTTAGAAGAGACCCAGTACTTC
TRBJ1-2	.	TRBV28	.	CASTLGSLYGYTF	TGTGCCAGCACTCTGGGCTCACTCTATGGCTACACCTTC
TRBJ1-1	.	TRBV30	.	CAWSVRARQNTEAFF	TGTGCCTGGAGTGTAAGAGCCAGGCAGAACACTGAAGCTTTCTTT
TRBJ2-7	TRBD1	TRBV10-3	.	CAISSTTGSSYEQYF	TGTGCCATCAGCTCCACGACAGGGAGCTCCTACGAGCAGTACTTC
TRBJ2-1	.	TRBV5-6	once	CASSFVDRGSYNEQFF	TGTGCCAGCAGCTTCGTTGATAGGGGCTCCTACAATGAGCAGTTCTTC
TRBJ1-5	.	TRBV27	.	CASSLFTGSNQPQHF	TGTGCCAGCAGCCTATTTACAGGGTCCAATCAGCCCCAGCATTTT
TRBJ2-5	.	TRBV10-3	.	CAISGGGETQYF	TGTGCCATCAGTGGGGGAGGAGAGACCCAGTACTTC
TRBJ2-2	TRBD2	TRBV27	once	CASSYLRLAGGRGAGELFF	TGTGCCAGCAGTTACCTAAGACTAGCGGGAGGGAGGGGGGCCGGGGAGCTGTTTTTT
TRBJ2-7	TRBD1	TRBV4-1	.	CASSPPGDRADSHEQYF	TGCGCCAGCAGCCCTCCCGGGGACAGGGCCGATAGCCACGAGCAGTACTTC
TRBJ2-2	TRBD1	TRBV9	.	CASSAGQGLTGELFF	TGTGCCAGCAGCGCGGGACAGGGGTTAACCGGGGAGCTGTTTTTT
TRBJ1-2	.	TRBV30	.	CACQSGEGNYGYTF	TGTGCCTGCCAATCAGGGGAGGGGAACTATGGCTACACCTTC
TRBJ2-7	.	TRBV7-9	.	CASSLGTNTYEQYF	TGTGCCAGCAGCTTGGGGACAAATACCTACGAGCAGTACTTC
TRBJ2-1	.	TRBV9	.	CASSNRDWYNEQFF	TGTGCCAGCAGCAACCGGGACTGGTACAATGAGCAGTTCTTC
TRBJ1-5	TRBD1	TRBV19	few	CASSRDRGVNQPQHF	TGTGCCAGTAGCCGGGACAGGGGAGTCAATCAGCCCCAGCATTTT
TRBJ2-1	TRBD2	TRBV7-6	.	CASSPWDSLTSGSGNEQFF	TGTGCCAGCAGCCCCTGGGACAGCTTGACTAGCGGGAGTGGGAATGAGCAGTTCTTC
TRBJ1-1	TRBD1	TRBV5-4	once	CASSRGQGNTEAFF	TGTGCCAGCAGCCGCGGACAGGGGAACACTGAAGCTTTCTTT
TRBJ1-2	.	TRBV7-9	.	CASTNGLVVTF	TGTGCCAGCACCAACGGACTTGTAGTTACCTTC
TRBJ2-7	TRBD1	TRBV5-1	once	CASSLAAGGAVYEQYF	TGCGCCAGCAGCTTGGCAGCAGGGGGCGCGGTGTACGAGCAGTACTTC
TRBJ1-1	.	TRBV6-5	.	CASSGTPGNTEAFF	TGTGCCAGCAGTGGGACTCCCGGGAACACTGAAGCTTTCTTT
TRBJ2-2	TRBD2	TRBV5-5	once	CASRPGLAGVTGELFF	TGTGCCAGCAGACCGGGACTAGCGGGAGTCACCGGGGAGCTGTTTTTT
TRBJ2-7	TRBD1	TRBV29-1	.	CSVGAGGINEQYF	TGCAGCGTTGGGGCAGGGGGCATCAACGAGCAGTACTTC
TRBJ2-7	TRBD1	TRBV14	once	CASSPTGWAYEQYF	TGTGCCAGCAGCCCGACAGGGTGGGCCTACGAGCAGTACTTC
TRBJ1-1	.	TRBV18	.	CASSPSTRGTEAFF	TGTGCCAGCTCACCATCAACAAGGGGAACTGAAGCTTTCTTT
TRBJ2-2	TRBD2	TRBV5-6	.	CASSLRLAGGYGGELFF	TGTGCCAGCAGCTTGAGACTAGCGGGGGGATATGGCGGGGAGCTGTTTTTT
TRBJ1-3	.	TRBV6-5	.	CASEGIRGNTIYF	TGTGCCAGCGAGGGAATAAGGGGAAACACCATATATTTT
TRBJ1-1	TRBD1	TRBV28	.	CASSLPDRGTFF	TGTGCCAGCAGTTTGCCGGACAGGGGAACTTTCTTT
TRBJ2-1	.	TRBV28	.	CASSLLRETYNEQFF	TGTGCCAGCAGTTTATTACGGGAGACCTACAATGAGCAGTTCTTC
TRBJ1-6	.	TRBV6-1	.	CASSRRDTQDSPLHF	TGTGCCAGCAGTCGCCGGGACACACAAGATTCACCCCTCCACTTT
TRBJ2-1	.	TRBV2	.	CASTGDRSSYNEQFF	TGTGCCAGCACTGGAGACCGGAGCTCCTACAATGAGCAGTTCTTC
TRBJ1-1	.	TRBV19	.	CASRHANTEAFF	TGTGCCAGCCGACACGCGAACACTGAAGCTTTCTTT
TRBJ2-3	TRBD2	TRBV7-2	.	CASSLRLAGGGVLYTQYF	TGTGCCAGCAGCTTACGACTAGCGGGGGGCGGGGTATTATATACGCAGTATTTT
TRBJ1-2	TRBD1	TRBV7-2	.	CASSLEDRGANYGYTF	TGTGCCAGCAGCTTAGAGGACAGGGGAGCTAACTATGGCTACACCTTC
TRBJ2-4	TRBD2	TRBV4-1	.	CASSRTSGGNIQYF	TGCGCCAGCAGCCGGACTAGCGGGGGCAACATTCAGTACTTC
TRBJ1-5	.	TRBV7-9	.	CASSFGRNQPQHF	TGTGCCAGCAGCTTTGGCCGAAATCAGCCCCAGCATTTT
TRBJ2-7	TRBD1	TRBV28	.	CASRPRWGTVSYEQYF	TGTGCCAGCAGGCCCCGGTGGGGGACAGTCTCCTACGAGCAGTACTTC
TRBJ1-2	TRBD1	TRBV19	.	CASSTLRTGWDYGYTF	TGTGCCAGTAGTACCCTCAGGACAGGGTGGGACTATGGCTACACCTTC
TRBJ1-2	.	TRBV7-9	once	CASSSPTGGGYTF	TGTGCCAGCAGCTCCCCGACGGGAGGCGGCTACACCTTC
TRBJ2-5	TRBD2	TRBV19	.	CASSLAGARQETQYF	TGTGCCAGTAGCCTAGCGGGAGCGCGGCAAGAGACCCAGTACTTC
TRBJ2-7	.	TRBV5-1	.	CASSTEAGAVTYEQYF	TGCGCCAGCAGCACCGAGGCGGGGGCGGTTACCTACGAGCAGTACTTC